The 8 T cell receptor beta chains reported below all come from one sample, sequenced in a study of Graves' ophthalmopathy and Graves' hyperthyroidism. Using RNA transcripts, the TCR beta CDR3 regions were amplified. Second-round multiplex PCR came after first-round RT-PCR with HTBI primers. MiXCR, run by TCRdb on the multiplex PCR reads, gives a single entry per CDR3 protein. The sample carries approximately 500,000 distinct CDR3 sequences, approximately 14% recorded once. The sequencing input was blood. Receptors originate from a woman in her twenties or thirties with Graves' ophthalmopathy.

About this clonotype itself: This clone may be a read error of a much larger clone one base away. The genes are TRBV6-5 and TRBJ2-5; D uncertain. Germline CDR1 and CDR2: MNHEY and SVGAGI. CDR3 length equals 13 residues. The CDR3 region has the DNA TGTGCCAGCAGTTATTACACCCAAGAGACCAAGTACTTC. Translating gives CASSYYTQETKYF.

At least ten counts were recorded for this clonotype. This chain links TRBV12-3 or TRBV12-4 with TRBJ1-5; a possible D gene is TRBD1 (5 bases). Trimming stripped 1 base from V and 5 bases from J, with 9 bases between. The CDR3 sequence is 14 residues long. The CDR3 nucleotides read TGTGCCAGCAGTTTAGAGGGGTCTCATCAGCCCCAGCATTTT. Its protein product is CASSLEGSHQPQHF.

This clonotype was detected many times. This sequence joins TRBV2 and TRBJ1-5, with D perhaps matching TRBD1 (6 bases). The V end was cut by 3 bases, the J end by 5 bases, with 17 bases between. Germline CDR1 SNHLY, CDR2 FYNNEI. The CDR3 consists of 16 residues. The CDR3 reads CASSDPLGGADQPQHF. The CDR3 DNA follows: TGTGCCAGCAGTGACCCCTTGGGGGGGGCGGATCAGCCCCAGCATTTT.

This clonotype showed up many times. The rearrangement uses TRBV6-1 and TRBJ2-5; 13 bases are a match to TRBD2. Germline CDR1 reads MNHNS; CDR2 reads SASEGT. The V and J ends lost 6 bases and 1 base, in that order; junction bases with no gene match: 5. The CDR3 length is 16 residues. The CDR3 sequence is CASRRTSGGFQETQYF. The CDR3, as DNA: TGTGCCAGCAGAAGGACTAGCGGGGGCTTCCAAGAGACCCAGTACTTC.

This clonotype occurred a few times. CDR3 nucleotide sequence: TGTGCCTGGAGGTCTTCAGGGGGCTATGGCTACACCTTC. Translated, it gives CAWRSSGGYGYTF. The genes are TRBV30 and TRBJ1-2, with TRBD1 matching over 7 bases. CDR3 length: 13 amino acids. V was clipped by 3 bases and J by 4 bases; unmatched bases: 5. Per the germline V gene, CDR1 is GTSNPN and CDR2 is SVGIG (reference sequence). Using reference TRBV30 and TRBJ1-2 for the parts outside the CDR3, the full variable domain is SQTIHQWPATLVQPVGSPLSLECTVEGTSNPNLYWYRQAAGRGLQLLFYSVGIGQISSEVPQNLSASRPQDRQFILSSKKLLLSDSGFYLCAWRSSGGYGYTFGSGTRLTVV.

Many counts were recorded for this clonotype. The genes are TRBV7-2 and TRBJ2-5, with D tentatively TRBD2 (5 bases). Per the germline V gene, CDR1 is SGHTA and CDR2 is FQGNSA. This CDR3 contains 14 residues. Trimming removed 2 bases at V and 1 base at J, with 8 bases between. CDR3 nucleotides: TGTGCCAGCAGCTTAAGGGCGGGCCAAGAGACCCAGTACTTC. This gives the protein CASSLRAGQETQYF.

This clonotype came up many times. The CDR3 reads CASSSRGGLRETQYF. CDR3 bases: TGTGCCAGCAGCTCGCGGGGGGGCCTACGGGAGACCCAGTACTTC. The chain employs TRBV11-2 and TRBJ2-5; 9 bases match TRBD2. CDR1 and CDR2 from the germline V gene are SGHAT and FQNNGV. With 4 bases clipped from V and 5 bases from J, the junction kept 8 bases outside the gene matches. This CDR3 has 15 residues.

This clonotype came up many times. The chain couples TRBV20-1 to TRBJ2-2, with a possible D match to TRBD1 (5 bases). Trimming cost V 1 base and J 7 bases, with 16 bases left between them. Germline V CDR1 and CDR2: DFQATT, SNEGSKA (reference sequence). This CDR3 has 15 residues. The CDR3 is CSARGPGRVGGELFF. The CDR3 DNA follows: TGCAGTGCTAGAGGACCGGGCAGGGTTGGCGGGGAGCTGTTTTTT.